The 13 T cell receptor beta chains in this list originate from one sample, sequenced in a study of naive and memory T cell subsets. Antigens of these TCRs are unknown. Both TRBC1 and TRBC2 were covered by a beta constant-region primer of two equimolar oligonucleotides. Nested alpha and beta constant-region primers with the SP2 primer drove four PCR rounds on ligated cDNA. TCRdb reprocessed the UMI-ligation and nested PCR reads via MiXCR and lists one record per CDR3 protein. The sample shows 150,000 or so distinct CDR3 sequences, 22% of them seen only once. Study outcomes and limitations: Especially in CD8 cells, naive repertoires contained a few larger clonotypes, possibly CD45RA-re-expressing memory cells.

The sample consisted of naive CD4+ T cells from blood. The receptors here all came from a human donor in good health.

In its sample, this clonotype was seen many times. The chain carries TRBV20-1 and TRBJ2-7; D ambiguous. The ends were cut back, 3 bases at V and 0 bases at J, with 6 bases in the middle. Per germline, CDR1 DFQATT and CDR2 SNEGSKA (reference sequence). This CDR3 region has 12 residues. This chain's CDR3 is CSARPSSYEQYF. CDR3 nucleotide sequence: TGCAGTGCTAGGCCTAGCTCCTACGAGCAGTACTTC.

This clonotype has a handful of counts. The V gene is TRBV5-1, the J gene TRBJ2-1, with 8 bases identical to TRBD2. The V gene end was trimmed by 0 bases and the J gene end by 3 bases; junction bases not matched to a gene: 8. The length of the CDR3 is 17 residues. Germline CDR1 is SGHRS and CDR2 is YFSETQ. CDR3 region: CASSLEGGGRIYNEQFF. CDR3 sequence (DNA): TGCGCCAGCAGCTTGGAGGGCGGCGGGAGGATCTACAATGAGCAGTTCTTC. Full variable domain (missing parts from reference TRBV5-1 and TRBJ2-1): KAGVTQTPRYLIKTRGQQVTLSCSPISGHRSVSWYQQTPGQGLQFLFEYFSETQRNKGNFPGRFSGRQFSNSRSEMNVSTLELGDSALYLCASSLEGGGRIYNEQFFGPGTRLTVL.

The rearrangement joins TRBV12-3 or TRBV12-4 to TRBJ1-4; D unclear. V shed 6 bases and J shed 8 bases, with 19 bases lying between them. The CDR3 is 15 amino acids. CDR3 nucleotide sequence: TGTGCCAGCAGCCGACCGGGCCCTCAAGGAGAAAAACTGTTTTTT. The encoded protein is CASSRPGPQGEKLFF.

In this sample, this clonotype turned up a few times. V and J are TRBV3-1 and TRBJ1-5; the D is unclear. V dropped 4 bases and J dropped 1 base, with 11 bases sitting between them. The CDR3 has 15 residues. CDR1 and CDR2 (germline): LGHDT, YNNKEL (reference sequence). CDR3 nucleotide sequence: TGTGCCAGCAGCCCCCGACTCGCGAGCAATCAGCCCCAGCATTTT. Translating gives CASSPRLASNQPQHF.

This clonotype was observed a few times. The J gene is TRBJ2-7, the V gene TRBV2, with D uncertain. The CDR3 is made up of 12 amino acids. The V and J ends lost 6 bases and 2 bases respectively, with 8 bases between them. Per the germline V gene, CDR1 is SNHLY and CDR2 is FYNNEI. This CDR3 reads CASRDPPYEQYF. The CDR3 DNA reads as TGTGCCAGCAGGGACCCCCCCTACGAGCAGTACTTC.

In its sample, this clonotype was seen a few times. V usage is TRBV9 and J usage is TRBJ2-7; D not resolved. This CDR3 is built from 14 residues. Deletions cut 3 bases from V and 2 bases from J, with 12 bases between. From germline, CDR1 is SGDLS and CDR2 YYNGEE. The CDR3 sequence is CASSASGRTYEQYF. DNA for the CDR3: TGTGCCAGCAGCGCAAGTGGACGGACCTACGAGCAGTACTTC.

This chain uses TRBV6-5 with TRBJ1-5; no definite D call. This CDR3 region has 14 residues. V shed 6 bases and J shed 4 bases, with 13 bases lying between them. Germline V gene data show CDR1 as MNHEY and CDR2 as SVGAGI. The CDR3 region has the DNA TGTGCCAGCAGCCGTGGACGGTTTAATCAGCCCCAGCATTTT. It yields the protein CASSRGRFNQPQHF.

The V gene is TRBV20-1, the J gene TRBJ1-4; 10 nucleotides agree with TRBD1. This CDR3 spans 17 amino acids. Germline V gene lookup returns CDR1 DFQATT and CDR2 SNEGSKA (reference sequence). Trimming cost V 1 base and J 2 bases; bases outside gene matches: 7. The CDR3 region is CSARARDRGSTNEKLFF. In DNA, the CDR3 is TGCAGTGCTAGAGCCAGGGACAGGGGCTCTACTAATGAAAAACTGTTTTTT.

This clonotype came up many times. The chain links TRBV19 to TRBJ1-5; D unresolved. Deletions cut 7 bases from V and 7 bases from J, with 11 bases between. The CDR3 has 12 residues. Germline V gene data show CDR1 as LNHDA and CDR2 as SQIVND (reference sequence). Here the CDR3 reads CASIGDRQPQHF. CDR3 DNA sequence: TGTGCCAGTATAGGAGATCGGCAGCCCCAGCATTTT.

The chain uses TRBV6-1 and TRBJ2-5; D not certain. Germline loops: CDR1 MNHNS, CDR2 SASEGT. Trimming stripped 1 base from V and 7 bases from J, with 10 bases between. This CDR3 spans 13 amino acids. The CDR3 sequence: CASSEVHLRTQYF. The CDR3 nucleotides read TGTGCCAGCAGTGAAGTTCACCTCCGGACCCAGTACTTC.

In this sample, this clonotype turned up a few times. The rearrangement uses TRBV7-9 and TRBJ2-5; D gene ambiguous. Germline V gene data show CDR1 as SEHNR and CDR2 as FQNEAQ (reference sequence). Trimming cost V 4 bases and J 3 bases, with 12 bases left between them. The CDR3 runs to 14 residues. The CDR3 DNA sequence: TGTGCCAGCAGCTCGACTTGGGGTAAAGAGACCCAGTACTTC. It encodes CASSSTWGKETQYF.

A note on this clonotype: One end of the junction varies from germline; a read error may be responsible. The genes are TRBV28 and TRBJ2-7; D gene uncertain. This CDR3 is built from 11 residues. Germline V gives CDR1 MDHEN, CDR2 SYDVKM. CDR3 residues: CASSLDTAQNF. CDR3 coding DNA: TGTGCCAGCAGTTTAGACACCGCGCAGAACTTC.

This clonotype was picked up a small number of times. This chain connects TRBV20-1 to TRBJ2-5; D uncertain. V was pared by 2 bases and J by 5 bases, with 18 bases between. The CDR3 is made up of 15 amino acids. Germline CDR1 is DFQATT and CDR2 is SNEGSKA (reference sequence). The CDR3 loop reads CSARPGHLSAETQYF. Written as DNA, the CDR3 is TGCAGTGCTAGACCGGGTCATCTTTCCGCGGAGACCCAGTACTTC.